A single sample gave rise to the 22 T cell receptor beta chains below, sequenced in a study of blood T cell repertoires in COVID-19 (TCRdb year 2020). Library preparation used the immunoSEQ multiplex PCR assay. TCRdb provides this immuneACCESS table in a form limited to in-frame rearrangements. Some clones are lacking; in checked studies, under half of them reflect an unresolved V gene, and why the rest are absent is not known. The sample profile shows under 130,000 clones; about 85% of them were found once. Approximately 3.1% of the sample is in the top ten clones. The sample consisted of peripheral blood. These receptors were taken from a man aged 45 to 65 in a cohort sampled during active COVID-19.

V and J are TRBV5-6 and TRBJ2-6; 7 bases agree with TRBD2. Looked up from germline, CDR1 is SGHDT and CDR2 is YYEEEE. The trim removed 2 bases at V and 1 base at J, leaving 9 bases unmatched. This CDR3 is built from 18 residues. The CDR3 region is CASSFLGRGKSGANVLTF. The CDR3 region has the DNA TGTGCCAGCAGCTTCCTGGGGCGGGGGAAATCTGGGGCCAACGTCCTGACTTTC.

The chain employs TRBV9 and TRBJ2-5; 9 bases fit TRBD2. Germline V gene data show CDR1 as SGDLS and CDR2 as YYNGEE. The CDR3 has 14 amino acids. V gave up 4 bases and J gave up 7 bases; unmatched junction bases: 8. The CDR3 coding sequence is TGTGCCAGCAGCCCCTGGACTAGCGCGGGGACCCAGTACTTC. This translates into CASSPWTSAGTQYF.

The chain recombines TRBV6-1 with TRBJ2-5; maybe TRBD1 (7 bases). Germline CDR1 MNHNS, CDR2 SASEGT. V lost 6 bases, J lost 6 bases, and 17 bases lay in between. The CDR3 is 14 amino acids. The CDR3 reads CASRRRGQDQTQYF. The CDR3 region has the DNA TGTGCCAGCAGGAGGAGGGGGCAAGATCAGACCCAGTACTTC.

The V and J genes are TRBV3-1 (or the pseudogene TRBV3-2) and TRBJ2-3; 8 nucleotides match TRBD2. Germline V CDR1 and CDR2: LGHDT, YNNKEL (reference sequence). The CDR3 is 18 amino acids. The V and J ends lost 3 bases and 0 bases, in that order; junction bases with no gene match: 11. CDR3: CASSHPRTSSSSTDTQYF. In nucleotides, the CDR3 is TGTGCCAGCAGCCACCCGAGGACTAGCAGCTCTAGCACAGATACGCAGTATTTT.

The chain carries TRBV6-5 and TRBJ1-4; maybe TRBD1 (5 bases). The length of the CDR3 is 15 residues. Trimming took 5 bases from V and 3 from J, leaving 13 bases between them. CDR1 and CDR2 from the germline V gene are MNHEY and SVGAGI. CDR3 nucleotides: TGTGCCAGCAGTCGTACGACAGCTCCTAATGAAAAACTGTTTTTT. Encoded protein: CASSRTTAPNEKLFF.

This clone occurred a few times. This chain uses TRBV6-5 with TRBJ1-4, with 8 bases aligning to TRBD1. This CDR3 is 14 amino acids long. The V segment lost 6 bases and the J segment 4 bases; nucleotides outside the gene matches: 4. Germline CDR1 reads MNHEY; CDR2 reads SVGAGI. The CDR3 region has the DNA TGTGCCAGCAGGAGGACAGGGATTAATGAAAAACTGTTTTTT. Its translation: CASRRTGINEKLFF.

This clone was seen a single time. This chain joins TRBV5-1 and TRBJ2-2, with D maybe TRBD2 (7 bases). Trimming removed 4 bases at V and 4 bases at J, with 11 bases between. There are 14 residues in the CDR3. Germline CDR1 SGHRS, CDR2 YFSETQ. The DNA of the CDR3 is TGCGCCAGCAGCCAGGGAGGGGGCACCGGGGAGCTGTTTTTT. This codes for CASSQGGGTGELFF.

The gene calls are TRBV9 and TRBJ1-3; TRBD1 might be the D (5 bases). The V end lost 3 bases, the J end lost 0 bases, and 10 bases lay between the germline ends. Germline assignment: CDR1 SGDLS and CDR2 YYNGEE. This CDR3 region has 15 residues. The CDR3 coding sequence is TGTGCCAGCAGCGGGGGGGGGTCCTCTGGAAACACCATATATTTT. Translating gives CASSGGGSSGNTIYF.

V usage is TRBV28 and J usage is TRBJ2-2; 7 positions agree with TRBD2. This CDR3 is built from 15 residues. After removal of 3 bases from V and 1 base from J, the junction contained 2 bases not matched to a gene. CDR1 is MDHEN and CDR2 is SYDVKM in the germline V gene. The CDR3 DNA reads TGTGCCAGCAGTTTGGGAGGGCTGAACACCGGGGAGCTGTTTTTT. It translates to CASSLGGLNTGELFF.

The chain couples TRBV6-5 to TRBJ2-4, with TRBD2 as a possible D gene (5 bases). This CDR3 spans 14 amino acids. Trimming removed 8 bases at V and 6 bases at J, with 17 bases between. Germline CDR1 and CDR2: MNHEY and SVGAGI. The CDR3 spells CASVQTNQLNIQYF. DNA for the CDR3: TGTGCCAGCGTCCAGACTAACCAGTTAAACATTCAGTACTTC.

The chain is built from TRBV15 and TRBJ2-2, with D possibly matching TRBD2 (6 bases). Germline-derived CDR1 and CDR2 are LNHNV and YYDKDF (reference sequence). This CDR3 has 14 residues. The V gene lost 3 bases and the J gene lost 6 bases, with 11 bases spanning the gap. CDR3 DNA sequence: TGTGCCACCAGCAGGGAGGGAGAGTCCGGGGAGCTGTTTTTT. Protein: CATSREGESGELFF.

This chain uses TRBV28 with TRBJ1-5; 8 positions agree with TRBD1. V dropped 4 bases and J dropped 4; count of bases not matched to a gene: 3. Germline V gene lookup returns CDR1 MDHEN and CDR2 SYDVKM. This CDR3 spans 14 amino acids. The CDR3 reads CASSSGTGNQPQHF. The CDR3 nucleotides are TGTGCCAGCAGTTCCGGGACAGGAAATCAGCCCCAGCATTTT.

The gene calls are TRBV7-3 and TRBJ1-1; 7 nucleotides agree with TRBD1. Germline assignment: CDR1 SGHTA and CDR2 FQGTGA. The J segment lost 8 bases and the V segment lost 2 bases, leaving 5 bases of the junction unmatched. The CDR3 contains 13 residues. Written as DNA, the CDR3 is TGTGCCAGCAGCTTAGGGAAGACAGGGGAAGCTTTCTTT. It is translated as CASSLGKTGEAFF.

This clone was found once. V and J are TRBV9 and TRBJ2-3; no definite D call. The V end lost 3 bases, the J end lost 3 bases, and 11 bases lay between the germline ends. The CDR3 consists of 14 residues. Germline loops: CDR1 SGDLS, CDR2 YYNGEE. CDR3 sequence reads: CASSADPGTDTQYF. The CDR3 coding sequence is TGTGCCAGCAGCGCCGATCCCGGGACAGATACGCAGTATTTT. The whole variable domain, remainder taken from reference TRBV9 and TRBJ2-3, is DSGVTQTPKHLITATGQRVTLRCSPRSGDLSVYWYQQSLDQGLQFLIQYYNGEERAKGNILERFSAQQFPDLHSELNLSSLELGDSALYFCASSADPGTDTQYFGPGTRLTVL.

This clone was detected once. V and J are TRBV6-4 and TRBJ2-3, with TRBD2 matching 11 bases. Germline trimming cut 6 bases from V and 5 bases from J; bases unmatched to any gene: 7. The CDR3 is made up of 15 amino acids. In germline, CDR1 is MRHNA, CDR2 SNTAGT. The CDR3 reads CASSANSGGGDTQYF. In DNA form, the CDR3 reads TGTGCCAGCAGCGCAAATAGCGGGGGGGGAGATACGCAGTATTTT.

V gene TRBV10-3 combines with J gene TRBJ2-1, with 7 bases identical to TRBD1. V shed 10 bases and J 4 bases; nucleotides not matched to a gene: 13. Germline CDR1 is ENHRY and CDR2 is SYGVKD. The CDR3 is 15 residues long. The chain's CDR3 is CATADPGQRYNEQFF. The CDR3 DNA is TGTGCCACCGCGGACCCGGGACAGAGATACAATGAGCAGTTCTTC.

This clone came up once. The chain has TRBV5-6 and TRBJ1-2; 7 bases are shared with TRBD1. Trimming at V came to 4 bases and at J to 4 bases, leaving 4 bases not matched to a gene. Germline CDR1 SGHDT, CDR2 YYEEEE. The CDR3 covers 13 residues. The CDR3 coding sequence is TGTGCCAGCAGCCGAAACAGGGGCTATGGCTACACCTTC. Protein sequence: CASSRNRGYGYTF.

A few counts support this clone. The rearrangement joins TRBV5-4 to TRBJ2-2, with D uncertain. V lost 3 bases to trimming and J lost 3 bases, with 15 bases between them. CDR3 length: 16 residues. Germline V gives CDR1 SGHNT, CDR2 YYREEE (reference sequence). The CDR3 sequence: CASSSSPTGYTGELFF. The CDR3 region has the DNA TGTGCCAGCAGCTCCTCTCCGACTGGCTACACCGGGGAGCTGTTTTTT.

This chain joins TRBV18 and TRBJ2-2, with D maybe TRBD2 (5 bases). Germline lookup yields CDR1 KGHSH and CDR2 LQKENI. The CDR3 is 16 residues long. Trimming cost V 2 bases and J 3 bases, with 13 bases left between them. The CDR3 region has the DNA TGTGCCAGCTCACCATTAATGGTCGGGGACACCGGGGAGCTGTTTTTT. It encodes CASSPLMVGDTGELFF.

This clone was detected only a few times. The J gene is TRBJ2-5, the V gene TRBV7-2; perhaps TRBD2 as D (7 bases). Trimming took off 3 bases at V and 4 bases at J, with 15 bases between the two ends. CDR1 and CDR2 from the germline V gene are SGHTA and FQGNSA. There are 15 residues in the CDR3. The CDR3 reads CASSLGGGARETQYF. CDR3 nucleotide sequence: TGTGCCAGCAGCTTGGGTGGGGGGGCGAGAGAGACCCAGTACTTC.

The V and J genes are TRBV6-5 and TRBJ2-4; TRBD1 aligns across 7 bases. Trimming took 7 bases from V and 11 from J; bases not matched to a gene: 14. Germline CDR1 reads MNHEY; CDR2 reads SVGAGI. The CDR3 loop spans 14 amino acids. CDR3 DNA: TGTGCCAGCACTAGGACAGGCGATGGGACGTTTCAGTACTTC. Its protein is CASTRTGDGTFQYF.

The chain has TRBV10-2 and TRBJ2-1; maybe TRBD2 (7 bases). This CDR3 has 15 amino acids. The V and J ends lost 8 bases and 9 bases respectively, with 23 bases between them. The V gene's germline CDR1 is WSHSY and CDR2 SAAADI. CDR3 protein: CASLGRGAQNSEQFF. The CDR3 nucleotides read TGCGCCAGCTTGGGGAGGGGGGCCCAAAACAGTGAGCAGTTCTTC.